Described below is a single TCR beta chain sequence and its context. Its target is not known. The CDR3 ends on some other residue instead of the conserved phenylalanine or tryptophan, so this is likely a read error. Because the CDR3's place on the DNA is in doubt, the DNA is left out and the CDR3 is given as listed by TCRdb. This entry comes from a study of cytomegalovirus exposure and HLA in healthy donors. Study-wide results and caveats: Immune exposure data for these donors was limited to CMV serostatus. The study carried out a later analysis of TCR beta sequences. It associated some 18,000 of them with specific HLA alleles at a false discovery rate of 0.05.

CDR1 and CDR2 from the germline V gene are DFQATT and SNEGSKA (reference sequence). 11 amino acids form the CDR3, both terminal residues included. Primers included in the PCR were 60 Vbeta and 13 Jbeta primers. TCRdb's table, derived via immunoSEQ multiplex PCR, lists solely in-frame clones and lacks some. The sample yields approximately 100,000 clones, 70% to 85% seen once. This clonotype was sampled from a boy between 10 and 17 years old in good health and CMV-seronegative. The J gene is TRBJ1-1, the V gene TRBV20-1. The sample taken for sequencing was PBMCs. The CDR3 spells CSAYERGFTLL.